The T cell receptor beta chain described here comes from a study of response to subunit inactivated influenza vaccine. One entry per CDR3 protein, called by TCRdb with MiXCR from the RT-PCR reads. The sample has about 780,000 distinct CDR3 sequences; under 20% are singletons. Overall study results and limits: Authors proposed each seasonal influenza vaccination draws in few new T cells.

Germline V gene lookup returns CDR1 SGHTA and CDR2 FQGNSA. The CDR3 is 16 amino acids. Regarding this clonotype: Its antigen is not identified. One junction end disagrees with the germline gene, perhaps due to a read error.

The sequencing used PBMCs from blood, collected roughly 5 days after vaccination. The receptor comes from a man between 45 and 60 years old who received an inactivated influenza vaccine. The chain employs TRBV7-2 and TRBJ1-1; TRBD1 matches 8 bases. In DNA, the CDR3 is TGTGCCAGCAGCTACACGCCGACAGGGGTGGTCACTGAAGCTCTCTTT. Translated: CASSYTPTGVVTEALF.